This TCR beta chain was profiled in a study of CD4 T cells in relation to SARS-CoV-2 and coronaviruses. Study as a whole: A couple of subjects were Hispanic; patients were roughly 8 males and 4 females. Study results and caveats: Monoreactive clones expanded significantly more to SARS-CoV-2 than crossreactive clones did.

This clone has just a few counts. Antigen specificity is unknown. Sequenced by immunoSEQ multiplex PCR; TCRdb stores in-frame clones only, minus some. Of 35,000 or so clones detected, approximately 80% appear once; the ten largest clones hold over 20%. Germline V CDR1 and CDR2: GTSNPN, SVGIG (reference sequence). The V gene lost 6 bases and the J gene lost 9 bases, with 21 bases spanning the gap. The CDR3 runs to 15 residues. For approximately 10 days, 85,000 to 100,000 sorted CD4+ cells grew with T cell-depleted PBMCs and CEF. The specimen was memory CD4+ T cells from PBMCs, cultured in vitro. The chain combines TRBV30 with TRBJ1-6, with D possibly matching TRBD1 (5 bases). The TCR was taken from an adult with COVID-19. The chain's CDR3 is CACPSRQSGVSPLHF. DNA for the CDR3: TGTGCCTGCCCCTCCCGACAGAGCGGGGTTTCACCCCTCCACTTT.